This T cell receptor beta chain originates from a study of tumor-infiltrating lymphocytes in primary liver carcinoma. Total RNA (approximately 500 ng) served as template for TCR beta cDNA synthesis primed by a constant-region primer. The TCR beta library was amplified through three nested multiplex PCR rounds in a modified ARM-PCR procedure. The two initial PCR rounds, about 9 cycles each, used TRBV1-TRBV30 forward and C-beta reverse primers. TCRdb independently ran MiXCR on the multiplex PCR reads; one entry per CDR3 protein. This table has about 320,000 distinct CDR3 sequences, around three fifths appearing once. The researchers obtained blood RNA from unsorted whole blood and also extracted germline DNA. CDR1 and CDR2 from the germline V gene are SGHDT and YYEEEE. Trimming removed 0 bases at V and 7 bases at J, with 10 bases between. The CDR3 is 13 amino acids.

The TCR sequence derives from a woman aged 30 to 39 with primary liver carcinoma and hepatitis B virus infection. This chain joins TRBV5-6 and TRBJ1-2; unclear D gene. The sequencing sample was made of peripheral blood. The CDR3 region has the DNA TGTGCCAGCAGCTTGGAGCTGGGCGGTGGCTACACCTTC. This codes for CASSLELGGGYTF.